The following is a T cell receptor beta chain sequence with its context. These data are taken from a study of cytomegalovirus exposure and HLA in healthy donors. Vbeta (60) and Jbeta (13) primers were used in the PCR. Clones were sequenced by immunoSEQ multiplex PCR, and TCRdb holds only the in-frame ones, with some missing. The sample lists roughly 130,000 clones; 73% were seen once. From germline, CDR1 is MGHRA and CDR2 YSYEKL. The length of the CDR3 is 16 residues. Trimming pared 1 base from V and 4 bases from J, leaving 16 bases between. This receptor was identified in a woman aged 40 to 50 in good health and CMV-seropositive. Input material: PBMCs. The V and J genes are TRBV4-1 and TRBJ1-2; TRBD1 might be the D (5 bases). The CDR3 DNA sequence: TGCGCCAGCAGCCAAGGGGGGGGAGCCCCAATCTATGGCTACACCTTC. This translates into CASSQGGGAPIYGYTF.